This T cell receptor (beta chain) was profiled in a study of blood T cell repertoires in COVID-19 (dated by TCRdb to the early 2020s). Context from the whole study: Samples covering the acute and convalescent phases of COVID-19 were provided by collaborators in the United States, Italy and Spain. Where available, HLA class I and class II types were obtained from metadata supplied by the sample provider rather than from assay-based typing. The repertoires were released in a freely available public database intended as a resource for research on the immune response to SARS-CoV-2. The samples were drawn from the first 160 participants of the ongoing ImmuneRACE study and from 950 to 1,500 subjects provided by 6 global collaborators. A de-identified subject ID, COVID-19 status, age in years and sex were almost always included in the sample metadata. The dataset comprised deeply sampled blood TCRbeta repertoires from subjects exposed to, actively infected with, or recovered from COVID-19. The prospective study material was composed of cDNA or gDNA derived from T cells, B-cell-depleted T cells, or PBMCs. Broad study findings and their caveats: The amount of clinical and demographic metadata varied by source and participant and was provided uncurated.

TCRbeta CDR3 regions were amplified from genomic DNA by means of the immunoSEQ Assay, a bias-controlled multiplex PCR. The paper's data handling went like this. The number of nucleated cells in each sample was estimated by amplification of reference gene primers within the assay. To quantify the absolute abundance of each unique TCRbeta CDR3 rearrangement, sequence reads were collapsed and filtered. For each sample, productive Simpson clonality was calculated as the square root of Simpson's diversity index across productive rearrangements. In its TCRdb copy, this immuneACCESS table keeps in-frame sequences only and misses some clones. Where compared with another copy, unresolved V genes explain less than half of these, and the others have no known cause. That table furnishes V, J and clone size, whereas the DNA furnished D and trimming. The sample records over 250,000 clones, about 88% of which are singletons. Of the sample, about 3% falls within the top ten clones.

As concerns this clone: Its target antigen remains unknown. No much larger clone is present one base from it, and per-base qualities are unavailable. The sample contains more than one DNA sequence encoding this CDR3.

Participants in the prospective study were enrolled through a virtual design, were aged 18 to 89 years, and lived in about 25 United States geographic areas. Cohort assignment in the prospective study relied on participant-reported clinical history from a screening survey and a study questionnaire. Recovered participants in ImmuneRACE Cohort 3 were defined as having two consecutive negative NP/OP PCR tests, clearance from a healthcare professional, or resolution of symptoms. Mobile phlebotomists in the prospective study collected whole blood, serum and a nasopharyngeal or oropharyngeal swab from every participant. Over an approximately 2-month period, participants in the prospective study had the option of providing additional blood draws and questionnaires. Before DNA extraction, blood samples from the prospective study were shipped at room temperature or frozen. Taken from the germline V gene, the CDR1 and CDR2 loops are MDHEN and SYDVKM. Trimming leaves V shorter by 6 bases and J shorter by 5 bases, with the junction holding 5 bases beyond the gene matches. The CDR3 runs 14 amino acids, cysteine and phenylalanine included. Of the read, only the CDR3 DNA is kept; its 42 bases are in frame from base 1.

Sequencing input: PBMCs or T cells enriched from blood (not recorded which). This clonotype was obtained from a woman aged 45 to 65 who had recovered from COVID-19. The chain uses TRBV28 and TRBJ1-2, with TRBD1 matching 11 junction bases. The nucleotides are TGTGCCAGCAGCAACGGACAGGGGGCGTATGGCTACACCTTC. The encoded protein is CASSNGQGAYGYTF.